This T cell receptor beta chain was captured in a study of CD8+CD57+ T cells in acquired aplastic anemia. Study context: The study obtained an average of approximately 3 ug of DNA from sorted CD4+ and CD8+ cells. Broader study findings: Patients and controls shared approximately 28 CD8+ CDR3 sequences.

The V segment lost 2 bases and the J segment 1 base; nucleotides outside the gene matches: 7. CDR1 is LGHNT and CDR2 is FRNRAP in the germline V gene. This CDR3 has 16 amino acids. Genomic DNA was employed as the template in profiling TCR beta VDJ and CDR3. Using its own MiXCR run on the reads, TCRdb lists one record per CDR3 protein. The sample lists around 180,000 distinct CDR3 sequences, about 44% occurring once. An expansion of CD8+CD57+ cells by flow cytometry had been shown in patients chosen for sequencing. Patient blood was sampled before any therapy had been received. A few counts support this clonotype. Its target is not known.

The chain joins TRBV12-5 to TRBJ1-1, with TRBD1 matching 7 bases. Sequenced: sorted CD4+, CD8+, or CD8+CD57+ T cells (not recorded which) from PBMCs. The clonotype comes from a human donor with aplastic anemia. The CDR3 nucleotides are TGTGCTAGTGGTTTGTCGGTCTCAGGGGGGAACACTGAAGCTTTCTTT. This encodes CASGLSVSGGNTEAFF.